This is a list of T cell receptor beta chains from one sample in a study of CD8 T cells in ankylosing spondylitis. TCRdb passed the 5' RACE reads through MiXCR, listing each CDR3 protein once. Here the sample spans about 170,000 distinct CDR3 sequences, 18% being singletons. The sequencing input was blood, either unsorted or a sorted T cell fraction (not recorded which). These receptors came from a male donor with ankylosing spondylitis or in good health (not recorded which). Both conserved end residues are part of each CDR3. Each record gives: D gene, J gene, V gene, clone size, CDR3 protein, CDR3 DNA. The D gene is left open where the match is weak. Not all rows give a size; the values are once, few, many and, for expanded clones, a class.

>NA|TRBJ1-5|TRBV20-1|NA
CSANTRQWSNQPQHF
TGCAGTGCTAATACCAGGCAGTGGAGCAATCAGCCCCAGCATTTT
>TRBD2|TRBJ2-2|TRBV5-6|NA
CASTSREGTGELFF
TGTGCCAGCACTAGCCGGGAGGGCACCGGGGAGCTGTTTTTT
>TRBD1|TRBJ1-5|TRBV29-1|NA
CRVATGQGFQPQHF
TGCCGCGTTGCGACGGGACAGGGGTTTCAGCCCCAGCATTTT
>NA|TRBJ1-1|TRBV11-1|many
CASSYRDSGTEAFF
TGTGCCAGCAGCTACAGGGATTCGGGCACTGAAGCTTTCTTT
>NA|TRBJ1-2|TRBV28|NA
CASSLGAPRRGRHLYYGYTF
TGTGCCAGCAGTTTAGGGGCACCACGGAGGGGACGCCATCTCTACTATGGCTACACCTTC
>NA|TRBJ2-2|TRBV18|few
CASSPIQTNTGELFF
TGTGCCAGCTCACCAATCCAGACTAACACCGGGGAGCTGTTTTTT
>NA|TRBJ2-7|TRBV20-1|many
CSARDPPAYEQYF
TGCAGTGCTAGAGATCCCCCAGCCTACGAGCAGTACTTC
>TRBD2|TRBJ2-2|TRBV6-2/TRBV6-3|NA
CASSYRQQAGEDTGELFF
TGTGCCAGCAGTTACCGCCAACAAGCGGGAGAAGACACCGGGGAGCTGTTTTTT
>TRBD2|TRBJ2-5|TRBV20-1|many
CSARPWGLAGVETQYF
TGCAGTGCTAGACCCTGGGGACTAGCGGGAGTTGAGACCCAGTACTTC
>NA|TRBJ1-6|TRBV9|few
CASSVELSYNSPLHF
TGTGCCAGCAGCGTAGAGCTTTCCTATAATTCACCCCTCCACTTT
>NA|TRBJ1-2|TRBV6-5|NA
CASSYRVGGYTF
TGTGCCAGCAGTTACAGGGTAGGAGGCTACACCTTC
>TRBD1|TRBJ1-6|TRBV20-1|few
CSATETGVGSPLHF
TGCAGTGCAACCGAGACAGGGGTGGGTTCACCCCTCCACTTT
>NA|TRBJ1-1|TRBV18|NA
CASSPLLEGLDTEAFF
TGTGCCAGCTCACCACTACTTGAGGGTTTGGACACTGAAGCTTTCTTT
>TRBD2|TRBJ2-2|TRBV29-1|NA
CSVGLAGVTGELFF
TGCAGCGTAGGTTTAGCGGGAGTAACCGGGGAGCTGTTTTTT
>NA|TRBJ2-2|TRBV5-1|many
CASTGRVTNTGELFF
TGCGCCAGCACCGGACGGGTGACGAACACCGGGGAGCTGTTTTTT
>TRBD1|TRBJ2-3|TRBV5-1|NA
CASSGRDRGSDTQYF
TGCGCCAGCAGCGGCCGGGACAGGGGATCAGATACGCAGTATTTT
>NA|TRBJ1-2|TRBV29-1|many
CSVEAQSSGEGYTF
TGCAGCGTTGAGGCGCAGTCCTCGGGGGAGGGCTACACCTTC
>NA|TRBJ2-2|TRBV28|many
CACNKNTGELFF
TGTGCCTGCAACAAGAACACCGGGGAGCTGTTTTTT
>TRBD2|TRBJ2-7|TRBV30|NA
CAWSVPPSGKYEQYF
TGTGCCTGGAGTGTACCGCCTAGCGGGAAATACGAGCAGTACTTC
>NA|TRBJ1-5|TRBV28|few
CASSLTIQPQHF
TGTGCCAGCAGTCTAACGATTCAGCCCCAGCATTTT
>NA|TRBJ1-6|TRBV18|NA
CASSPDINSPLHF
TGTGCCAGCTCACCCGACATTAATTCACCCCTCCACTTT
>NA|TRBJ2-4|TRBV5-1|many
CASSLGTELAKNIQYF
TGCGCCAGCAGCTTGGGGACAGAGCTAGCCAAAAACATTCAGTACTTC
>NA|TRBJ2-7|TRBV7-2|many
CASSHRDRSYEQYF
TGTGCCAGCAGCCATCGGGACCGCTCCTACGAGCAGTACTTC
>NA|TRBJ2-1|TRBV20-1|few
CSARDRYRNEYNEQFF
TGCAGTGCTAGAGATCGGTACCGGAACGAATACAATGAGCAGTTCTTC
>NA|TRBJ2-5|TRBV10-3|many
CAISEFWEGETQYF
TGTGCCATCAGTGAGTTCTGGGAAGGTGAGACCCAGTACTTC
>TRBD1|TRBJ2-3|TRBV10-3|few
CAIKPGQGIQDTQYF
TGTGCCATCAAGCCGGGACAGGGGATTCAAGATACGCAGTATTTT
>NA|TRBJ2-1|TRBV4-1|NA
CASSQDESRQFF
TGCGCCAGCAGCCAAGATGAATCCCGGCAGTTCTTC
>NA|TRBJ2-7|TRBV28|once
CASSLGQANEQYF
TGTGCCAGCAGTTTAGGGCAGGCTAACGAGCAGTACTTC
>NA|TRBJ2-1|TRBV29-1|few
CSVGLSEQFF
TGCAGCGTTGGATTGTCGGAGCAGTTCTTC
>TRBD1|TRBJ2-1|TRBV20-1|many
CSARDRGNEQFF
TGCAGTGCTAGGGACAGGGGCAATGAGCAGTTCTTC
>NA|TRBJ2-7|TRBV11-2|NA
CASSLAGPTYEQYF
TGTGCCAGCAGCTTAGCCGGGCCCACCTACGAGCAGTACTTC
>NA|TRBJ2-7|TRBV28|few
CASSFPGTYEQYF
TGTGCCAGCAGTTTTCCGGGGACCTACGAGCAGTACTTC
>TRBD2|TRBJ2-3|TRBV28|few
CASSPSSGRVADTQYF
TGTGCCAGCAGTCCGTCCAGCGGGAGGGTGGCAGATACGCAGTATTTT
>TRBD1|TRBJ1-1|TRBV24-1|many
CATRGQGSTEAFF
TGTGCCACCAGAGGACAGGGGAGCACTGAAGCTTTCTTT
>NA|TRBJ1-4|TRBV20-1|NA
CSALDWEGNEKLFF
TGCAGTGCGCTAGACTGGGAGGGGAATGAAAAACTGTTTTTT
>NA|TRBJ1-1|TRBV29-1|NA
CSVDGGTSTEAFF
TGCAGCGTTGACGGGGGCACGAGCACTGAAGCTTTCTTT
>NA|TRBJ1-1|TRBV28|NA
CASSLTLTDTEAFF
TGTGCCAGCAGCCTAACCCTCACAGATACCGAAGCTTTCTTT
>NA|TRBJ2-7|TRBV24-1|NA
CATSLNYEQYF
TGTGCCACCAGCCTGAACTACGAGCAGTACTTC
>NA|TRBJ1-2|TRBV20-1|many
CSARDKLEDINYGYTF
TGCAGTGCTAGGGACAAACTGGAAGATATTAACTATGGCTACACCTTC
>NA|TRBJ2-2|TRBV7-2|few
CASSLTVTITGELFF
TGTGCCAGCAGCTTAACGGTAACGATCACCGGGGAGCTGTTTTTT